This T cell receptor beta chain derives from a study of T-cell memory formation after mild COVID-19. The study, taken as a whole, reports: Researchers report contracting CD4+ clones mostly in CM and EM, with CD8+ clones in EMRA. Clones contracting day 15 to 85 were balanced CD4/CD8; later expanders leaned CD4+.

The CDR3 has 13 amino acids. Germline loops: CDR1 SNHLY, CDR2 FYNNEI. V lost 8 bases to trimming and J lost 2 bases, with 12 bases between them. This clonotype came up a few times. Its target is unknown. Each CDR3 protein gets one entry after TCRdb re-called the 5' RACE reads with MiXCR. Of 100,000 to 150,000 distinct CDR3 sequences in the sample, 15% to 20% are singletons; the top ten hold approximately 15%. The chain joins TRBV2 to TRBJ1-2, with no clear D. Sequenced input: PBMCs or a T cell subset sorted from them (not recorded which). The sequence derives from an adult woman who had mild COVID-19 (a few samples of this study predate the infection). Cell type and time point are not known. The CDR3 DNA reads TGTGCCAGCCCTGGCCGCCGGAACTATGGCTACACCTTC. Translated, it gives CASPGRRNYGYTF.